The source of this TCR beta chain is a study of long-term antiretroviral therapy in people with HIV. Study-level points and caveats: Controls exceeded HIV repertoires in CDR3 length range.

The study drew at least one pre-ART and at least two post-ART PBMC samples from every donor. Run at survey level, the immunoSEQ assay was version v3.0. Data came from immunoSEQ multiplex PCR; TCRdb stores just in-frame clones and leaves some out. This table has 31,000 or so clones, about 95% appearing once. Details on this clone: The antigen remains undetermined.

The clonotype comes from a man between 25 and 39 years old with HIV. Source: unsorted PBMCs, taken 6.5 to 6.9 years after starting antiretroviral therapy.

CDR3: CASSPVGLDRGYGYTF. The CDR3, as DNA: TGTGCCAGCAGCCCCGTAGGATTGGACAGGGGGTATGGCTACACCTTC. The chain has TRBV13 and TRBJ1-2; 10 nucleotides align to TRBD1. V shed 5 bases, J shed 5 bases, and the junction held 11 bases outside the gene matches. The CDR3 runs 16 residues. The germline gives CDR1 PRHDT, CDR2 FYEKMQ (reference sequence).